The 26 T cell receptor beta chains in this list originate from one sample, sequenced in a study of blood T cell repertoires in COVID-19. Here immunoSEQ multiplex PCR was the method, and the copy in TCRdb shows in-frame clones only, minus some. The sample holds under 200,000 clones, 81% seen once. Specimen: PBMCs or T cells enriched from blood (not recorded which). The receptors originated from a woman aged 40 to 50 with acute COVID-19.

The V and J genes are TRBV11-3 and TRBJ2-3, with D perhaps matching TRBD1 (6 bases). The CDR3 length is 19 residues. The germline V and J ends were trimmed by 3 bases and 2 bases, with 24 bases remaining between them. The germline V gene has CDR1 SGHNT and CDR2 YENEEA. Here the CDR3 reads CASSFYEGDHRNPTDTQYF. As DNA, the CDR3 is TGTGCCAGCAGCTTCTATGAGGGGGATCACAGAAACCCCACAGATACGCAGTATTTT.

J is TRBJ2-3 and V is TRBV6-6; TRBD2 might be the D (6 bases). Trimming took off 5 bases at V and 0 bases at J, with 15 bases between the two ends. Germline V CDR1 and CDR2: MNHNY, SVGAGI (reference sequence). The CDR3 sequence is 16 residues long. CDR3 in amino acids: CASSPGASVSTDTQYF. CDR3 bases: TGTGCCAGCAGTCCCGGGGCTAGCGTAAGCACAGATACGCAGTATTTT.

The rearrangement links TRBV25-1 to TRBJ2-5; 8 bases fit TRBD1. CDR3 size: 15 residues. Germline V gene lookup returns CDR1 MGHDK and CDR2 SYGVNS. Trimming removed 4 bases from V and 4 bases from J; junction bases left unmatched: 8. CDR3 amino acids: CASSGSRTGRETQYF. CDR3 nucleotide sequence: TGTGCCAGCAGTGGGAGCAGGACAGGGAGAGAGACCCAGTACTTC.

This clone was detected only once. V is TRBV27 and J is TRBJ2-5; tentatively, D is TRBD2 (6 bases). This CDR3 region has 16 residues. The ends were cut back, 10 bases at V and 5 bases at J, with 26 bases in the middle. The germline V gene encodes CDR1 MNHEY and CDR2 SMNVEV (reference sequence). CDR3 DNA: TGTGCCACCATCAAGCGGCGGGATTTATACGGGGAGACCCAGTACTTC. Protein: CATIKRRDLYGETQYF.

The CDR3 protein is CASRQRQGSDGYTF. Written as DNA, the CDR3 is TGTGCCAGCAGGCAGAGGCAGGGGAGTGATGGCTACACCTTC. This chain joins TRBV3-1 (or the pseudogene TRBV3-2) and TRBJ1-2; weak D call: TRBD1 (6 bases). Germline values: CDR1 LGHDT, CDR2 YNNKEL (reference sequence). V shed 6 bases and J shed 6 bases, with 17 bases lying between them. CDR3 length: 14 residues.

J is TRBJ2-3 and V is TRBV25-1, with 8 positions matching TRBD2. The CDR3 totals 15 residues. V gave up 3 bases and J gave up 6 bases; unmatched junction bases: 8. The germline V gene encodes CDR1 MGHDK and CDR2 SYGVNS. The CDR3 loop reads CASSERTSGLDTQYF. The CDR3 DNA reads TGTGCCAGCAGTGAGAGAACTAGCGGACTGGATACGCAGTATTTT. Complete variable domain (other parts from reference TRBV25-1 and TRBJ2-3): EADIYQTPRYLVIGTGKKITLECSQTMGHDKMYWYQQDPGMELHLIHYSYGVNSTEKGDLSSESTVSRIRTEHFPLTLESARPSHTSQYLCASSERTSGLDTQYFGPGTRLTVL.

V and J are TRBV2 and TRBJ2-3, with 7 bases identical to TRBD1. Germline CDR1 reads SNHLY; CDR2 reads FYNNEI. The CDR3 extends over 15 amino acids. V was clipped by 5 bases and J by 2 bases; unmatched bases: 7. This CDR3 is CASSKGQQNTDTQYF. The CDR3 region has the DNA TGTGCCAGCAGTAAGGGACAGCAAAACACAGATACGCAGTATTTT.

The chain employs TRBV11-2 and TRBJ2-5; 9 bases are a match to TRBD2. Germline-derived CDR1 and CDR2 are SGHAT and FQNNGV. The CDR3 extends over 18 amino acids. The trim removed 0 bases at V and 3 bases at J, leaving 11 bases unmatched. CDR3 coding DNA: TGTGCCAGCAGCTTAGATCTCAGGGTAGCGGGGGTGAAAGAGACCCAGTACTTC. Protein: CASSLDLRVAGVKETQYF.

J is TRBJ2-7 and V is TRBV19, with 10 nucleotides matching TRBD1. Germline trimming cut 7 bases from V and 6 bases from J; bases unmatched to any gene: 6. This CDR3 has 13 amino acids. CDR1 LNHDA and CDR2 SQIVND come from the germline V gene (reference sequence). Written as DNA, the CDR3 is TGTGCCAGTACCGGGACAGGGGTGGGCGAGCAGTACTTC. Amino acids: CASTGTGVGEQYF. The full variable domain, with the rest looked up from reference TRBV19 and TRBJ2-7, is DGGITQSPKYLFRKEGQNVTLSCEQNLNHDAMYWYRQDPGQGLRLIYYSQIVNDFQKGDIAEGYSVSREKKESFPLTVTSAQKNPTAFYLCASTGTGVGEQYFGPGTRLTVT.

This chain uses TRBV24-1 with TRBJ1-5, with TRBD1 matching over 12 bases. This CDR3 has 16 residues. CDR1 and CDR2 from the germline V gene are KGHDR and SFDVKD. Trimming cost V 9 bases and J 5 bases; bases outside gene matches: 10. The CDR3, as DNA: TGTGCCACCGGGACAGGGGGCATAATTAGGTATCAGCCCCAGCATTTT. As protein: CATGTGGIIRYQPQHF.

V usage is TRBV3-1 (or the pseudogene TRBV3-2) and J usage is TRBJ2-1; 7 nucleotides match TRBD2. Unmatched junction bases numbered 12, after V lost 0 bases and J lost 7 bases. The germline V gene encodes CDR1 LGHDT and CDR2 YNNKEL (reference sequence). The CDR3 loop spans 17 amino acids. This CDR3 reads CASSQDGGGSLYNEQFF. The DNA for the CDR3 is TGTGCCAGCAGCCAAGATGGCGGCGGGAGCCTTTATAATGAGCAGTTCTTC.

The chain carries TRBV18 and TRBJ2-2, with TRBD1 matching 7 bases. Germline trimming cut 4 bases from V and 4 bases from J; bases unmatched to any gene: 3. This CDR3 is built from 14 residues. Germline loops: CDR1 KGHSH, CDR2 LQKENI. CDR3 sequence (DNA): TGTGCCAGCTCACTAAGACAGGGCACCGGGGAGCTGTTTTTT. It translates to CASSLRQGTGELFF. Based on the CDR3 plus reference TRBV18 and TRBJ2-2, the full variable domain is NAGVMQNPRHLVRRRGQEARLRCSPMKGHSHVYWYRQLPEEGLKFMVYLQKENIIDESGMPKERFSAEFPKEGPSILRIQQVVRGDSAAYFCASSLRQGTGELFFGEGSRLTVL.

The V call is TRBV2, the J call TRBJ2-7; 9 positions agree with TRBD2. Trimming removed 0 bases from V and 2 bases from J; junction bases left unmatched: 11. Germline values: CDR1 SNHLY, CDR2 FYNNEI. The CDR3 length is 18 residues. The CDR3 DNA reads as TGTGCCAGCAGTGAAGCGCAGGCGGGAGGGGCTGCAACCTACGAGCAGTACGTC. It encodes CASSEAQAGGAATYEQYV.

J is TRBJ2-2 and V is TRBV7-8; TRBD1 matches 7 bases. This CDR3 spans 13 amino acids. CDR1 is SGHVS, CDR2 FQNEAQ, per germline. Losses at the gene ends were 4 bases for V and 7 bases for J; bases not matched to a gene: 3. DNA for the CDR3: TGTGCCAGCAGCTCGGGACAGTTCGGGGAGCTGTTTTTT. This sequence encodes CASSSGQFGELFF.

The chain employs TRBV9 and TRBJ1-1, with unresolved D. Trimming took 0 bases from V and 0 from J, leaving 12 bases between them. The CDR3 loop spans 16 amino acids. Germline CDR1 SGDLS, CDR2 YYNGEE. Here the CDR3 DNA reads TGTGCCAGCAGCGTAGTTGACACACTCATGAACACTGAAGCTTTCTTT. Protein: CASSVVDTLMNTEAFF.

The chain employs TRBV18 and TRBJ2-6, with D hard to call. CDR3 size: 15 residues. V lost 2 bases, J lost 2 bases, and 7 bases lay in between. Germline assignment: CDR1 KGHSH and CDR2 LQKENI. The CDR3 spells CASSPGAPGANVLTF. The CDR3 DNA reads TGTGCCAGCTCACCAGGAGCTCCTGGGGCCAACGTCCTGACTTTC. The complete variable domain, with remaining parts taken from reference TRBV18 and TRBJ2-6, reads NAGVMQNPRHLVRRRGQEARLRCSPMKGHSHVYWYRQLPEEGLKFMVYLQKENIIDESGMPKERFSAEFPKEGPSILRIQQVVRGDSAAYFCASSPGAPGANVLTFGAGSRLTVL.

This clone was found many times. The CDR3 coding sequence is TGTGCCAGCAATACAGACAGGGTTGCTCTGGACGAGCAGTACTTC. It specifies CASNTDRVALDEQYF. The chain uses TRBV2 and TRBJ2-7; 7 bases line up with TRBD1. The germline CDR1 and CDR2 sequences are SNHLY and FYNNEI. CDR3 size: 15 residues. The J segment lost 5 bases and the V segment lost 7 bases, leaving 14 bases of the junction unmatched.

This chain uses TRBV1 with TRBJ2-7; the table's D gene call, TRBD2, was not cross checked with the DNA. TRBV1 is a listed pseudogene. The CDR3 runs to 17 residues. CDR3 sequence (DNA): TGCACCAGCAGCCAAGTGGGCGCGGGCCGCTTATCCTACGAGCAGTACGTC. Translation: CTSSQVGAGRLSYEQYV.

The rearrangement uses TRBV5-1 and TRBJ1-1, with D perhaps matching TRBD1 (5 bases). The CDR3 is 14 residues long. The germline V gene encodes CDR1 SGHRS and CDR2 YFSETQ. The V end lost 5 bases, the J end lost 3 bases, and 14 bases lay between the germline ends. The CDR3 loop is CASRGPGVDTEAFF. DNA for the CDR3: TGCGCCAGCAGAGGCCCGGGGGTAGACACTGAAGCTTTCTTT.

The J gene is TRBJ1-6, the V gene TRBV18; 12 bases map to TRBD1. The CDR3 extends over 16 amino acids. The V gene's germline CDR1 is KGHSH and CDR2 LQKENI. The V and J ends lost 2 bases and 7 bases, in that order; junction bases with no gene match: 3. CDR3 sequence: CASSPVGQGANSPLHF. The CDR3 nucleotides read TGTGCCAGCTCACCAGTGGGACAGGGGGCGAATTCACCCCTCCACTTT.

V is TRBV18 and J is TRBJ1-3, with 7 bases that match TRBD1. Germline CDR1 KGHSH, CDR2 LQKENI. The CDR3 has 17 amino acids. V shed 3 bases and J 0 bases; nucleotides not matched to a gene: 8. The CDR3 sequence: CASSPSRQGVSGNTIYF. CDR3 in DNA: TGTGCCAGCTCACCCTCAAGACAGGGCGTCTCTGGAAACACCATATATTTT.

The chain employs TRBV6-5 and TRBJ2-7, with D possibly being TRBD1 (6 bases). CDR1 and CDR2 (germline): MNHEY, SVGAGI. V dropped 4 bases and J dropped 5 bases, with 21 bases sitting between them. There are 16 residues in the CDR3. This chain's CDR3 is CASSLAGTSKVHEQYF. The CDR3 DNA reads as TGTGCCAGCAGTTTGGCCGGGACATCTAAAGTCCACGAGCAGTACTTC.

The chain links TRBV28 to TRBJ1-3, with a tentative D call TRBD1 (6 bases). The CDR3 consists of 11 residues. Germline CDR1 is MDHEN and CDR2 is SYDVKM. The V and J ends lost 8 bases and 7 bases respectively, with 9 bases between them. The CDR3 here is CASSGENTIYF. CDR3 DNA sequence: TGTGCCAGCTCAGGGGAGAACACCATATATTTT.

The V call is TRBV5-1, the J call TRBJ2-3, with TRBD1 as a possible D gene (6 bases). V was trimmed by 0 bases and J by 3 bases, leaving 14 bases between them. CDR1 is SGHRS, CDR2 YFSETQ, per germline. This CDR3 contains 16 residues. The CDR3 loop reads CASSLGSGARTDTQYF. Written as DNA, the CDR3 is TGCGCCAGCAGCTTGGGATCAGGGGCGAGGACAGATACGCAGTATTTT.

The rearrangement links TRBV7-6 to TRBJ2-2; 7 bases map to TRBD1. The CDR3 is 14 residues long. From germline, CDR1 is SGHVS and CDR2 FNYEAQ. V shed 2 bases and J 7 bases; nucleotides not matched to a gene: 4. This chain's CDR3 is CASSLTGTVGELFF. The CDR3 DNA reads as TGTGCCAGCAGCTTAACAGGGACAGTCGGGGAGCTGTTTTTT.

This CDR3 reads CAWTLGAVNTGELFF. The CDR3 DNA reads TGTGCCTGGACCCTAGGGGCCGTAAACACCGGGGAGCTGTTTTTT. The chain combines TRBV30 with TRBJ2-2, with a weak D call TRBD1 (5 bases). This CDR3 is 15 amino acids long. The germline gives CDR1 GTSNPN, CDR2 SVGIG (reference sequence). Trimming pared 4 bases from V and 2 bases from J, leaving 14 bases between.